This passage covers 12 T cell receptor beta chains from one sample sequenced in a study of CD8 T cells in Susac syndrome. A quantity of roughly 0.5 to 1 ug RNA underwent reverse transcription using random hexamers. TCRdb re-called the immunoSEQ multiplex PCR reads through MiXCR, storing one row per CDR3 protein. In the table there are 230,000 or so distinct CDR3 sequences, approximately 95% of which are singletons. Sequencing input: CD4+ T cells from PBMCs. These receptors were taken from a human donor with multiple sclerosis.

The V and J genes are TRBV5-1 and TRBJ2-7, with D perhaps matching TRBD2 (5 bases). The CDR3 has 13 residues. CDR1 and CDR2 from the germline V gene are SGHRS and YFSETQ. Between the trimmed V and J ends, which lost 6 bases and 6 bases, there was a span of 16 bases. The CDR3 sequence is CASNEGTTSEQYF. CDR3 sequence (DNA): TGCGCCAGCAACGAGGGTACCACATCCGAGCAGTACTTC.

The chain uses TRBV25-1 and TRBJ1-1; TRBD1 is a possible D gene (5 bases). Per the germline V gene, CDR1 is MGHDK and CDR2 is SYGVNS. The V and J ends lost 8 bases and 4 bases respectively, with 11 bases between them. The CDR3 is made up of 12 amino acids. The CDR3 loop reads CASGGTGTEAFF. CDR3 bases: TGTGCCAGCGGTGGGACTGGCACTGAAGCTTTCTTT.

This clonotype was observed once. V gene TRBV2 combines with J gene TRBJ1-1; D remains unclear. The CDR3 spans 13 residues. Trimming pared 8 bases from V and 6 bases from J, leaving 16 bases between. The germline CDR1 and CDR2 sequences are SNHLY and FYNNEI. In DNA form, the CDR3 reads TGTGCCAGCGTAAGGGTAGTTTTGGCTGAAGCTTTCTTT. Its translation: CASVRVVLAEAFF.

This sequence joins TRBV20-1 and TRBJ2-1; TRBD2 matches 9 bases. Germline loops: CDR1 DFQATT, CDR2 SNEGSKA (reference sequence). This CDR3 has 15 amino acids. With 1 base clipped from V and 2 bases from J, the junction kept 3 bases outside the gene matches. The CDR3 bases are TGCAGTGCTAGAGTAGGCGGGAGGGCCTACAATGAGCAGTTCTTC. This sequence encodes CSARVGGRAYNEQFF.

In its sample, this clonotype was seen once. The J gene is TRBJ1-2, the V gene TRBV6-1; TRBD1 matches at 10 bases. Losses at the gene ends were 6 bases for V and 3 bases for J; bases not matched to a gene: 16. The germline CDR1 and CDR2 sequences are MNHNS and SASEGT. The CDR3 contains 18 residues. CDR3 protein: CASRSDGQGVAGYYGYTF. CDR3 DNA sequence: TGTGCCAGCAGATCCGATGGACAGGGGGTTGCGGGCTACTATGGCTACACCTTC.

This chain links TRBV27 with TRBJ1-4; unclear D gene. The CDR3 sequence is 14 residues long. Germline CDR1 is MNHEY and CDR2 is SMNVEV (reference sequence). V dropped 8 bases and J dropped 0 bases, with 10 bases sitting between them. This CDR3 is CASLKLATNEKLFF. CDR3 bases: TGTGCCAGCCTGAAACTGGCAACTAATGAAAAACTGTTTTTT.

This clonotype was detected only once. The J gene is TRBJ2-7, the V gene TRBV15, with D tentatively TRBD2 (6 bases). The CDR3 runs to 13 residues. Germline CDR1 LNHNV, CDR2 YYDKDF (reference sequence). Trimming stripped 5 bases from V and 6 bases from J, with 14 bases between. Written as DNA, the CDR3 is TGTGCCACCAGCTCGAGGAGGGGTGGCGAGCAGTACTTC. Amino acid sequence: CATSSRRGGEQYF. Combining the CDR3 with reference TRBV15 and TRBJ2-7 gives the whole variable domain DAMVIQNPRYQVTQFGKPVTLSCSQTLNHNVMYWYQQKSSQAPKLLFHYYDKDFNNEADTPDNFQSRRPNTSFCFLDIRSPGLGDTAMYLCATSSRRGGEQYFGPGTRLTVT.

This chain uses TRBV20-1 with TRBJ2-7; a weak D match, TRBD1 (9 bases). There are 15 residues in the CDR3. Trimming removed 4 bases from V and 4 bases from J, with 20 bases in between. Per the germline V gene, CDR1 is DFQATT and CDR2 is SNEGSKA (reference sequence). The CDR3 is CSAIPSGGQGYEQYF. The CDR3 DNA follows: TGCAGTGCTATCCCGAGCGGGGGACAGGGTTACGAGCAGTACTTC.

The genes are TRBV10-3 and TRBJ2-5; no definite D call. Trimming cost V 8 bases and J 1 base, with 2 bases left between them. The CDR3 loop spans 10 amino acids. CDR1 and CDR2 from the germline V gene are ENHRY and SYGVKD. CDR3 loop: CAIGQETQYF. The CDR3 DNA reads TGTGCCATCGGCCAAGAGACCCAGTACTTC.

The chain links TRBV4-2 to TRBJ1-3, with D uncertain. Trimming took off 1 base at V and 0 bases at J, with 10 bases between the two ends. This CDR3 comprises 16 residues. Germline-derived CDR1 and CDR2 are LGHNA and YNFKEQ. CDR3 sequence: CASSQAAGNSGNTIYF. DNA for the CDR3: TGTGCCAGCAGCCAAGCTGCCGGGAACTCTGGAAACACCATATATTTT.

The V and J genes are TRBV10-3 and TRBJ2-5; D is ambiguous. The germline V gene has CDR1 ENHRY and CDR2 SYGVKD. This CDR3 region has 11 residues. V was clipped by 6 bases and J by 1 base, with 3 bases between them. The CDR3 region has the DNA TGTGCCATCAGAAGCCAAGAGACCCAGTACTTC. Its protein product is CAIRSQETQYF.

This chain uses TRBV20-1 with TRBJ2-7; D is uncertain. Germline V lookup: CDR1 DFQATT, CDR2 SNEGSKA (reference sequence). With 5 bases removed from V and 3 bases from J, the gap between germline ends came to 5 bases. This CDR3 is 10 amino acids long. The CDR3 DNA follows: TGCAGTGCTGTTAACTACGAGCAGTACTTC. Protein product: CSAVNYEQYF.